This section outlines one TCR beta chain sequence together with its context. Its antigen is unknown. Documented time point: after neoadjuvant nivolumab, at surgical resection. Stage II-IVA oral cavity squamous cell carcinoma was new and untreated by systemic or radiation therapy. Patients had HPV-negative, locally advanced oral cavity squamous cell carcinoma. The germline V gene encodes CDR1 GTSNPN and CDR2 SVGIG (reference sequence). J gave up 2 bases and V 3 bases, and 14 bases lay outside the gene matches. The CDR3 has 18 amino acids. Repertoires were generated with immunoSEQ multiplex PCR, while TCRdb's copy carries only in-frame clones and drops some. The profile shows 5,500 to 7,000 clones, 50% to 60% of them singletons. This sample was taken from a study of neoadjuvant anti-PD-1 for oral cavity cancer. Study-wide findings and caveats: Larger post-treatment preexisting tumor clones tracked with greater tumor shrinkage.

V is TRBV30 and J is TRBJ2-7; 12 bases are a match to TRBD2. This receptor was obtained from a person aged 35-79 years with oral cavity squamous cell carcinoma. Material: tumor tissue, obtained after nivolumab (anti-PD-1) treatment. The CDR3 DNA follows: TGTGCCTGGAGGAAGCCGGGACTAGCGGGTCTAAGGGCCTACGAGCAGTACTTC. Translating it yields CAWRKPGLAGLRAYEQYF.